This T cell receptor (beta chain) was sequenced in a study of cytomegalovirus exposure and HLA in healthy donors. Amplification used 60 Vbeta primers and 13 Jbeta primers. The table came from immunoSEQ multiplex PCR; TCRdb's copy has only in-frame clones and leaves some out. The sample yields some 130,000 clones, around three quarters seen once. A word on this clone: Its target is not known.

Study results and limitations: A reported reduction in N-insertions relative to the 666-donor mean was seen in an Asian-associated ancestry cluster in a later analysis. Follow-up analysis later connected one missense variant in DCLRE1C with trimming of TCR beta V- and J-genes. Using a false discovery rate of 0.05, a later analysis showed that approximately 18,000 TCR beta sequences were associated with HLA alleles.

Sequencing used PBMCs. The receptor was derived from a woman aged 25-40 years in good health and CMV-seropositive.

The DNA for the CDR3 is TGTGCCTGGACCCCCGGGGGGGCAGGTGGCTACACCTTC. It codes for CAWTPGGAGGYTF. The chain has TRBV30 and TRBJ1-2; D is perhaps TRBD1 (6 bases). The ends were cut back, 4 bases at V and 7 bases at J, with 16 bases in the middle. Germline V CDR1 and CDR2: GTSNPN, SVGIG (reference sequence). The CDR3 is made up of 13 amino acids.